This TCR beta chain was documented in a study of blood T cell repertoires in COVID-19. Study details: T cells, B-cell-depleted T cells, or PBMCs supplied cDNA or gDNA.

Trimming took 5 bases from V and 2 from J, leaving 14 bases between them. Germline V CDR1 and CDR2: SGHTA, FQGNSA. This CDR3 has 15 residues. Cohorts were assigned according to the clinical history that participants reported. Exposed enrollees encountered a COVID-19 case at some point within 2 weeks before study entry. The authors' processing: For nucleated cells, counts were estimated from reference gene primer amplification. Repertoires were generated with immunoSEQ multiplex PCR, while TCRdb's copy carries only in-frame clones and drops some. The DNA gave D and trimming, while V, J and clone size come from that table. The sample has 200,000 to 250,000 clones, approximately 89% seen once.

The chain is built from TRBV7-2 and TRBJ2-3; TRBD1 is a possible D gene (6 bases). The sequenced sample consisted of PBMCs or T cells enriched from blood (not recorded which). This clonotype was obtained from a woman aged 25 to 39 who had been exposed to COVID-19. The CDR3 is CASSDYRAFTDTQYF. The CDR3 nucleotides are TGTGCCAGCAGCGACTACAGGGCCTTCACAGATACGCAGTATTTT.